Listed below are T cell receptor beta chains from one sample, sequenced in a study of memory CD4+ T cells and cytomegalovirus serostatus. Generated by immunoSEQ multiplex PCR, the TCRdb table keeps only in-frame clones and is missing some. This sample has approximately 60,000 clones; about 80% occur once, and the top ten carry about 3%. Sequencing input: memory CD4+ T cells from blood. The receptors come from an adult in good health and CMV-seropositive. Each CDR3 is given without its conserved first and last residue. D genes are given only for firm matches.

length: 10
D: TRBD1
V: TRBV5-6
J: TRBJ1-1
CDR3: ASSQQGFEAF

length: 11
D: NA
V: TRBV28
J: TRBJ1-5
CDR3: ASSSIQNQPQH

length: 13
D: NA
V: TRBV28
J: TRBJ2-6
CDR3: ASSSTGPGANVLT

length: 15
D: NA
V: TRBV5-4
J: TRBJ1-1
CDR3: ASSLGQAQLVNTEAF

length: 7
D: NA
V: TRBV28
J: TRBJ2-7
CDR3: AIFYEQY

length: 13
D: NA
V: TRBV5-4
J: TRBJ2-6
CDR3: ASSRQGSGANVLT

length: 11
D: TRBD1
V: TRBV29-1
J: TRBJ1-2
CDR3: SAQGSNNYGYT

length: 11
D: NA
V: TRBV18
J: TRBJ1-1
CDR3: ASSPGSRTEAF

length: 14
D: TRBD2
V: TRBV5-1
J: TRBJ2-2
CDR3: ASTPGRAGANGELF

length: 10
D: NA
V: TRBV19
J: TRBJ1-2
CDR3: ATRAGDYGYT

length: 13
D: TRBD1
V: TRBV7-9
J: TRBJ1-5
CDR3: ASSFSAGGNQPQH

length: 16
D: NA
V: TRBV18
J: TRBJ2-2
CDR3: ASSPLGGGRPGTGELF

length: 9
D: NA
V: TRBV7-2
J: TRBJ1-3
CDR3: ASSLGFTPT